This T cell receptor (beta chain) was recorded in a study of cytomegalovirus exposure and HLA in healthy donors. Study-level findings and limits: A classifier reportedly called cytomegalovirus status with high sensitivity and specificity. Most TCR sequences were seen very rarely across donors, but some public TCRs occurred in many.

Clones were sequenced by immunoSEQ multiplex PCR, and TCRdb holds only the in-frame ones, with some missing. The table records 220,000 or so clones, around nine tenths of them present only once. The V segment lost 5 bases and the J segment 9 bases; nucleotides outside the gene matches: 10. The CDR3 runs 14 residues. CDR1 is MNHEY, CDR2 SMNVEV, per germline (reference sequence). The donors were members of the validation cohort, which comprised 90 to 150 subjects and was separate from the first cohort of 600 to 850 subjects. Regarding this clone: Its antigen remains unknown.

The rearrangement links TRBV27 to TRBJ1-1, with 9 nucleotides matching TRBD1. The sample comprised PBMCs. The sequence was collected from a woman aged 18-35 years in good health and CMV-seropositive. The chain's CDR3 is CASSSRTGEAKAFF. In DNA form, the CDR3 reads TGTGCCAGCAGTAGTCGGACAGGGGAAGCTAAAGCTTTCTTT.